This T cell receptor (beta chain) came from a study of T cells in Graves' hyperthyroidism and ophthalmopathy. As for the study in general: Peripheral blood was obtained at initial diagnosis, preceding any treatment.

Amplification of TCR beta CDR3 regions used RNA as the template. Researchers ran a first-round RT-PCR on the TCR CDR3 using the HTBI primer set. In TCRdb, the multiplex PCR reads were re-called with MiXCR into one record per CDR3 protein. The sample has 490,000 or so distinct CDR3 sequences, under 25% seen once. Diagnoses used clinical symptoms, serum thyroxine and TRAb, thyroid ultrasound and orbital computed tomography. This sample holds PBMCs from approximately 9 ml fresh peripheral blood. The CDR3 has 14 residues. With 5 bases removed from V and 4 bases from J, the gap between germline ends came to 14 bases. Germline assignment: CDR1 SGHTA and CDR2 FQGTGA.

Sequenced material: blood. The genes are TRBV7-3 and TRBJ2-5, with D perhaps matching TRBD1 or TRBD2 (6 bases each). This receptor was obtained from an older woman with Graves' ophthalmopathy. The DNA for the CDR3 is TGTGCCAGCAGCAAGGGGGGAGTAGGAGAGACCCAGTACTTC. Translating it yields CASSKGGVGETQYF.